This is a list of T cell receptor beta chains from one sample in a study of T cell repertoires in cytomegalovirus infection. TCRdb re-analysed the reads in MiXCR, keeping a single row per CDR3 protein. The table has 550,000 to 850,000 distinct CDR3 sequences, around a third seen once. No cognate antigen is known for these TCRs. The starting material was cultured PBMCs, obtained from culture after CMV antigen stimulation. The receptor source for this set is a human donor in good health (CMV status not recorded). Some clones in this sample may be carry-over from other donors' samples. Both conserved end residues are part of each CDR3. A D gene is named only where the DNA matches it firmly. Clone size, where shown, is once, few, many, or a class for clones that have expanded.

V,size,D,J,DNA,CDR3
TRBV12-3/TRBV12-4,.,.,TRBJ1-1,TGTGCCAGCAGCCGGACGCTCGGGATCACTGAAGCTTTCTTT,CASSRTLGITEAFF
TRBV10-3,few,.,TRBJ2-3,TGTGCCATCCGCGCGGAGGGCGGAGATACGCAGTATTTT,CAIRAEGGDTQYF
TRBV2,.,.,TRBJ2-5,TGTGCCAGCAGTGAAGGGGTTGTCGGAGAGACCCAGTACTTC,CASSEGVVGETQYF
TRBV28,.,.,TRBJ2-5,TGTGCCAGCAGTTTGGATCCAATCCAAGAGACCCAGTACTTC,CASSLDPIQETQYF
TRBV7-2,.,.,TRBJ1-1,TGTGCCAGCAGCTTAGGGTTATCCTCCACTGAAGCTTTCTTT,CASSLGLSSTEAFF
TRBV11-2,few,.,TRBJ2-7,TGTGCCAGCAGCCTGGCGGGGCCGAGTAGAGAGCAGTACTTC,CASSLAGPSREQYF
TRBV7-2,.,TRBD1,TRBJ1-5,TGTGCCAGCAGCTTATTCGGGACAGTCAATCAGCCCCAGCATTTT,CASSLFGTVNQPQHF
TRBV6-5,.,.,TRBJ2-3,TGTGCCAGCAGTTACGGCCAGGAGTCTGGCACAGATACGCAGTATTTT,CASSYGQESGTDTQYF
TRBV7-9,few,TRBD1,TRBJ2-7,TGTGCCAGCAGCTTTCTGGGACAGGGGTCGTACGAGCAGTACTTC,CASSFLGQGSYEQYF
TRBV5-4,.,.,TRBJ2-7,TGTGCCATCAGCTTGTCGCCACAGGGCGCCGAGCAGTACTTC,CAISLSPQGAEQYF